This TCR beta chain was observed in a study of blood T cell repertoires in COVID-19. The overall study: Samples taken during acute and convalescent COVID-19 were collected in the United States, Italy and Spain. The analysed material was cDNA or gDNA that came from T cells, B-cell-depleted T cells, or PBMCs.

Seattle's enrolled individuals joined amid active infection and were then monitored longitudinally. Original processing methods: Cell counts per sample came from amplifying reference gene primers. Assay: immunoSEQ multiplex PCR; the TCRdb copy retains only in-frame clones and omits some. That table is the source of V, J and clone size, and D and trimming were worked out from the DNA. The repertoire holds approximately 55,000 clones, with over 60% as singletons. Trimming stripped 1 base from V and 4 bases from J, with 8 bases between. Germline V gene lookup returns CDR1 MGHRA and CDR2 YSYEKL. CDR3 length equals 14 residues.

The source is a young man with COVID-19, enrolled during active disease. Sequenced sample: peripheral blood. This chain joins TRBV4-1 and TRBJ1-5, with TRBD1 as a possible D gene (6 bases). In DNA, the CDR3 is TGCGCCAGCAGCCAAGCACAGGGAAATCAGCCCCAGCATTTT. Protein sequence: CASSQAQGNQPQHF.